This TCR beta chain was profiled in a study of cytomegalovirus exposure and HLA in healthy donors. Study in general: There were under 130 million unique TCR beta sequences, drawn from about 180 million T cells, in an earlier analysis. Falling in the Caucasian-associated ancestry cluster were 81% of approximately 410 genotyped donors.

General study points: Most subjects had HLA-A and HLA-B alleles reportedly predicted accurately by TCR beta sequences. In a later analysis, specific HLA alleles were associated with approximately 16,000 TCR beta sequences at a 0.05 false discovery rate.

As for this clone: Its matching antigen is unknown.

PCR employed 60 Vbeta and 13 Jbeta primers. This table comes from immunoSEQ multiplex PCR, and its TCRdb copy is limited to in-frame clones, with some not included. This sample contains approximately 110,000 clones. V trimming: 2 bases; J trimming: 8 bases; junction bases outside the gene matches: 6. Germline loops: CDR1 SGHNT, CDR2 YENEEA. This CDR3 region has 15 residues. The sequenced material came from PBMCs. This receptor was obtained from a man aged 35 to 55 in good health and CMV-seronegative. The V and J genes are TRBV11-3 and TRBJ1-4; 9 bases are shared with TRBD1. In DNA form, the CDR3 reads TGTGCCAGCAGCTTAATGGGACAGGGAGGAGAAAAACTGTTTTTT. Its translation is CASSLMGQGGEKLFF.